Listed below are T cell receptor beta chains from one sample, sequenced in a study of T cell changes during pregnancy in multiple sclerosis. This table comes from immunoSEQ multiplex PCR, and its TCRdb copy is limited to in-frame clones, with some not included. Of about 60,000 clones in the sample, 80% to 95% were seen once. Sequenced material: peripheral blood, taken in the first trimester of pregnancy. These receptors originate from a female donor with multiple sclerosis, enrolled in a pregnancy study. The CDR3 runs from the conserved cysteine through the conserved F or W. The D gene is left open where the match is weak. Rows give clone size only sometimes, using once, few, many, or a class for an expanded clone.

CASSSIRTYPSSYEQYF	TGTGCCAGCAGCTCGATTAGGACTTACCCGAGCTCCTACGAGCAGTACTTC	-	17	-	TRBV11-1	TRBJ2-7
CASSFGREAYEQYF	TGTGCCAGCAGCTTCGGACGGGAAGCCTACGAGCAGTACTTC	-	14	-	TRBV7-8	TRBJ2-7
CASSPSRDITDTQYF	TGTGCCAGCAGCCCGTCCCGGGACATCACAGATACGCAGTATTTT	-	15	once	TRBV4-2	TRBJ2-3
CAWSATGYTEAFF	TGTGCCTGGAGTGCGACAGGGTACACTGAAGCTTTCTTT	TRBD1	13	once	TRBV30	TRBJ1-1
CAWSFLAGGRNEQFF	TGTGCCTGGAGTTTCCTAGCGGGGGGACGCAATGAGCAGTTCTTC	TRBD2	15	once	TRBV30	TRBJ2-1
CASSAGPRGTEAFF	TGTGCCAGTAGTGCAGGGCCAAGGGGCACTGAAGCTTTCTTT	-	14	-	TRBV19	TRBJ1-1
CASSLGLAVNYEQYF	TGTGCCAGCAGCTTGGGGCTAGCGGTAAACTACGAGCAGTACTTC	TRBD2	15	-	TRBV5-4	TRBJ2-7
CASSAFPGGQETQYF	TGTGCCAGCAGTGCCTTCCCGGGGGGGCAAGAGACCCAGTACTTC	TRBD2	15	-	TRBV2	TRBJ2-5
CASSYSRDSYEQYF	TGTGCCAGCAGTTACTCCAGGGACTCCTACGAGCAGTACTTC	-	14	-	TRBV6-5	TRBJ2-7
CASSRGGTENQPQHF	TGCGCCAGCAGCCGGGGTGGGACAGAGAATCAGCCCCAGCATTTT	TRBD1	15	-	TRBV5-1	TRBJ1-5
CASSIDGSYEQYF	TGTGCCAGTAGTATAGACGGGTCCTACGAGCAGTACTTC	-	13	-	TRBV19	TRBJ2-7
CASSLYGPDQPQHF	TGTGCCAGCAGCTTATATGGGCCCGATCAGCCCCAGCATTTT	-	14	-	TRBV7-3	TRBJ1-5
CASSPSDGGGGYTF	TGTGCCAGCAGTCCCTCCGACGGGGGGGGCGGCTACACCTTC	-	14	-	TRBV7-3	TRBJ1-2
CASTRSGTGAGYGYTF	TGTGCCAGCACCCGAAGCGGCACAGGGGCAGGCTATGGCTACACCTTC	TRBD1	16	-	TRBV2	TRBJ1-2
CASSLVTGFQETQYF	TGTGCCAGCAGCTTAGTCACGGGGTTCCAAGAGACCCAGTACTTC	-	15	-	TRBV11-2	TRBJ2-5
CASSQERGPLNGGVQETQYF	TGTGCCAGCAGCCAAGAAAGAGGCCCACTTAACGGGGGGGTCCAAGAGACCCAGTACTTC	TRBD2	20	-	TRBV4-2	TRBJ2-5
CASSPTGGKGNEQFF	TGTGCCAGCAGTCCGACAGGGGGAAAAGGCAATGAGCAGTTCTTC	TRBD1	15	-	TRBV28	TRBJ2-1
CASTEVHGGSKGYTF	TGTGCCAGCACCGAGGTCCATGGGGGCTCGAAGGGCTACACCTTC	-	15	-	TRBV7-2	TRBJ1-2
CASGFGEQFF	TGTGCCAGCGGTTTCGGGGAGCAGTTCTTC	-	10	-	TRBV11-2	TRBJ2-1
CASSIDPTGAGEQYF	TGTGCCAGTAGTATAGACCCGACAGGGGCCGGCGAGCAGTACTTC	TRBD1	15	-	TRBV19	TRBJ2-7
CASSPARDRGWAGYTF	TGTGCCAGCAGTCCTGCCCGGGACAGGGGGTGGGCTGGCTACACCTTC	TRBD1	16	-	TRBV27	TRBJ1-2
CATSRGPAGVYNEQFF	TGTGCCACCAGCAGAGGACCAGCGGGTGTCTACAATGAGCAGTTCTTC	-	16	-	TRBV15	TRBJ2-1
CASSEAGAGRGNEKLFF	TGTGCCAGCAGTGAAGCTGGGGCGGGCAGGGGGAATGAAAAACTGTTTTTT	TRBD1	17	-	TRBV6-1	TRBJ1-4
CASSIGQAPAGELFF	TGTGCCAGTAGTATCGGACAGGCTCCCGCCGGGGAGCTGTTTTTT	TRBD1	15	-	TRBV19	TRBJ2-2
CASSDRGHTGELFF	TGTGCCAGCAGTGACAGGGGGCACACCGGGGAGCTGTTTTTT	TRBD1	14	few	TRBV6-4	TRBJ2-2
CASTPRGRYGYTF	TGTGCCAGCACCCCCCGTGGCAGATATGGCTACACCTTC	-	13	-	TRBV6-6	TRBJ1-2
CASSVAGFGETQYF	TGTGCCAGCAGCGTAGCGGGTTTCGGAGAGACCCAGTACTTC	-	14	-	TRBV9	TRBJ2-5
CASSQGTYGGLNTEAFF	TGCGCCAGCAGCCAAGGCACATACGGAGGATTGAACACTGAAGCTTTCTTT	-	17	-	TRBV4-1	TRBJ1-1
CASSRTSLTYEQYF	TGTGCCAGCAGTCGGACTAGCTTAACCTACGAGCAGTACTTC	TRBD2	14	-	TRBV6-1	TRBJ2-7
CASSPQGADEAFF	TGCGCCAGCAGCCCGCAGGGGGCTGACGAAGCTTTCTTT	TRBD1	13	-	TRBV4-3	TRBJ1-1
CASSPSGGTNEKLFF	TGTGCCAGCTCGCCTTCGGGGGGGACTAATGAAAAACTGTTTTTT	-	15	-	TRBV18	TRBJ1-4
CASSTRDPPYEQYF	TGTGCCAGCTCCACCCGGGATCCTCCCTACGAGCAGTACTTC	-	14	-	TRBV18	TRBJ2-7
CAISPREGAYEQYF	TGTGCCATCAGTCCGCGGGAGGGAGCCTACGAGCAGTACTTC	TRBD2	14	-	TRBV10-3	TRBJ2-7
CASSLELPVSTDTQYF	TGTGCCAGCAGCTTAGAATTGCCAGTTAGCACAGATACGCAGTATTTT	-	16	-	TRBV7-9	TRBJ2-3
CASSLSGSTDTQYF	TGTGCCAGCAGTTTAAGCGGTAGCACAGATACGCAGTATTTT	-	14	-	TRBV27	TRBJ2-3
CASSGQGATDTQYF	TGTGCCAGCAGTGGACAGGGGGCGACAGATACGCAGTATTTT	TRBD1	14	-	TRBV6-5	TRBJ2-3
CASRSSGGLETQYF	TGTGCCAGCCGCTCTAGCGGGGGCCTAGAGACCCAGTACTTC	TRBD2	14	-	TRBV6-5	TRBJ2-5
CASSPGEGWAKNIQYF	TGCGCCAGCAGCCCTGGGGAGGGATGGGCCAAAAACATTCAGTACTTC	TRBD2	16	once	TRBV5-1	TRBJ2-4
CASSLRLAGVTGELFF	TGTGCCAGCAGCCTAAGACTAGCGGGGGTCACCGGGGAGCTGTTTTTT	TRBD2	16	-	TRBV11-2	TRBJ2-2
CASSLGQGSPVGYTF	TGTGCCAGCAGCTTGGGACAGGGAAGCCCGGTAGGCTACACCTTC	TRBD1	15	-	TRBV5-6	TRBJ1-2
CASSHRVGNQPQHF	TGTGCCAGCAGCCACAGGGTGGGCAATCAGCCCCAGCATTTT	-	14	-	TRBV2	TRBJ1-5
CASSVLPIGQQGGGPLHF	TGTGCCAGTAGCGTCCTACCGATCGGACAACAGGGAGGGGGACCCCTCCACTTT	-	18	once	TRBV19	TRBJ1-6
CASSADRVSSYEQYF	TGCGCCAGCAGCGCGGACAGGGTGAGCTCCTACGAGCAGTACTTC	TRBD1	15	-	TRBV5-1	TRBJ2-7
CASTLLNYGYTF	TGTGCCAGCACCCTTCTAAACTATGGCTACACCTTC	-	12	-	TRBV6-1	TRBJ1-2
CASSDRQGQGNTEAFF	TGTGCCAGCAGTGATCGACAGGGGCAAGGGAACACTGAAGCTTTCTTT	TRBD1	16	-	TRBV6-1	TRBJ1-1
CASSLEVGLRPQHF	TGTGCCAGCAGCTTAGAAGTGGGACTCCGGCCCCAGCATTTT	-	14	-	TRBV7-2	TRBJ1-5
CASSFRDRVNSPLHF	TGTGCCAGCAGTTTTAGGGACAGAGTCAATTCACCCCTCCACTTT	TRBD1	15	-	TRBV27	TRBJ1-6
CASSRPGSGGYGYTF	TGTGCCAGCAGCAGACCGGGGTCGGGGGGCTATGGCTACACCTTC	-	15	-	TRBV7-8	TRBJ1-2
CATSRERGDSYEQYF	TGTGCCACCAGCAGAGAGCGGGGGGACTCCTACGAGCAGTACTTC	TRBD2	15	-	TRBV15	TRBJ2-7
CASSQTNRGTNEQFF	TGTGCCAGCAGCCAAACAAACCGGGGGACCAATGAGCAGTTCTTC	-	15	-	TRBV14	TRBJ2-1
CASSEQGPASLYGYTF	TGTGCCAGCAGTGAACAGGGCCCCGCATCTCTCTATGGCTACACCTTC	-	16	-	TRBV2	TRBJ1-2
CAWTTGGLNQPQHF	TGTGCCTGGACAACAGGGGGCCTCAATCAGCCCCAGCATTTT	TRBD1	14	few	TRBV30	TRBJ1-5
CASSQALAGGTDTQYF	TGCGCCAGCAGCCAAGCACTAGCGGGGGGCACAGATACGCAGTATTTT	TRBD2	16	-	TRBV4-1	TRBJ2-3
CASSLAQGGSYEQYF	TGCGCCAGCAGCTTGGCCCAGGGAGGATCCTACGAGCAGTACTTC	-	15	-	TRBV5-1	TRBJ2-7
CASSQGGLMGEDTQYF	TGTGCCAGCAGCCAGGGAGGACTCATGGGCGAGGATACGCAGTATTTT	-	16	-	TRBV2	TRBJ2-3